The 20 T cell receptor beta chains below come from one sample, sequenced in a study of CD8 T cells in ankylosing spondylitis. MiXCR was run by TCRdb on the 5' RACE reads, yielding one entry per CDR3 protein. The top ten hold more than 25% of the sample, which has some 270,000 distinct CDR3 sequences, over 15% seen once. Sequenced input: blood, either unsorted or a sorted T cell fraction (not recorded which). These receptors all come from a male donor with ankylosing spondylitis or in good health (not recorded which).

The chain links TRBV28 to TRBJ2-1; 8 bases map to TRBD2. V dropped 2 bases and J dropped 5; count of bases not matched to a gene: 5. Germline V gene sequence: CDR1 MDHEN, CDR2 SYDVKM. The CDR3 is 15 residues long. Here the CDR3 reads CASSLSGSGDNEQFF. The CDR3, as DNA: TGTGCCAGCAGTTTAAGCGGGAGTGGGGACAATGAGCAGTTCTTC.

The CDR3 region is CASSLAGTYSNQPQHF. CDR3 in DNA: TGTGCCAGCAGCTTAGCCGGGACATACAGCAATCAGCCCCAGCATTTT. The gene calls are TRBV7-8 and TRBJ1-5; weak D call: TRBD1 (6 bases). The CDR3 length is 16 residues. Trimming pared 0 bases from V and 1 base from J, leaving 10 bases between. The V gene's germline CDR1 is SGHVS and CDR2 FQNEAQ.

Comment on this clonotype: At one boundary the junction diverges from the germline segment, which might be a read error. The genes are TRBV7-8 and TRBJ1-5; maybe TRBD1 (5 bases). Germline V CDR1 and CDR2: SGHVS, FQNEAQ. CDR3 length: 16 amino acids. Here the CDR3 reads CASSIAGLRGNQPQHF. The CDR3 DNA reads TGTGCCAGCAGCATAGCAGGGTTGCGGGGCAATCAGCCCCAGCATTTT. Combining the CDR3 with reference TRBV7-8 and TRBJ1-5 gives the whole variable domain GAGVSQSPRYKVAKRGQDVALRCDPISGHVSLFWYQQALGQGPEFLTYFQNEAQLDKSGLPSDRFFAERPEGSVSTLKIQRTQQEDSAVYLCASSIAGLRGNQPQHFGDGTRLSIL.

This rearrangement joins TRBV10-3 to TRBJ2-1; 8 bases fit TRBD2. Per germline, CDR1 ENHRY and CDR2 SYGVKD. V shed 3 bases, J shed 4 bases, and the junction held 5 bases outside the gene matches. The CDR3 sequence is 15 residues long. CDR3 sequence: CAISDAGLEYNEQFF. The CDR3 DNA sequence: TGTGCCATCAGTGACGCGGGACTAGAGTACAATGAGCAGTTCTTC.

The chain combines TRBV9 with TRBJ2-1; tentatively, D is TRBD2 (5 bases). The germline V gene has CDR1 SGDLS and CDR2 YYNGEE. The CDR3 loop spans 19 amino acids. Deletions cut 4 bases from V and 4 bases from J, with 27 bases between. CDR3 sequence reads: CASSRAGGEPLERYNEQFF. As DNA, the CDR3 is TGTGCCAGCAGCCGCGCAGGAGGTGAACCACTTGAGCGTTACAATGAGCAGTTCTTC. Full variable domain (outside the CDR3, taken from reference TRBV9 and TRBJ2-1): DSGVTQTPKHLITATGQRVTLRCSPRSGDLSVYWYQQSLDQGLQFLIQYYNGEERAKGNILERFSAQQFPDLHSELNLSSLELGDSALYFCASSRAGGEPLERYNEQFFGPGTRLTVL.

This rearrangement joins TRBV9 to TRBJ1-6; D is unclear. Germline V gives CDR1 SGDLS, CDR2 YYNGEE. The CDR3 contains 14 residues. Between the trimmed V and J ends, which lost 0 bases and 6 bases, there was a span of 7 bases. CDR3 coding DNA: TGTGCCAGCAGCGTAGGACACGGTAATTCACCCCTCCACTTT. Translating gives CASSVGHGNSPLHF.

V usage is TRBV7-2 and J usage is TRBJ2-3; possible D gene TRBD2, 6 bases. The germline CDR1 and CDR2 sequences are SGHTA and FQGNSA. CDR3 length: 14 residues. V lost 4 bases and J 5 bases, leaving 13 bases between the germline ends. The CDR3 sequence: CASSSVGGGDTQYF. As DNA, the CDR3 is TGTGCCAGCAGCTCCGTGGGAGGAGGAGATACGCAGTATTTT.

For the CDR3, the DNA is TGTGCCAGCAGCCGACAGGACTCCTACGAGCAGTACTTC. Amino acids: CASSRQDSYEQYF. The genes are TRBV28 and TRBJ2-7, with a tentative D call TRBD1 (6 bases). This CDR3 has 13 amino acids. CDR1 is MDHEN, CDR2 SYDVKM, per germline. V was pared by 6 bases and J by 0 bases, with 9 bases between. The full variable domain, in which reference TRBV28 and TRBJ2-7 provide the parts outside the CDR3, is DVKVTQSSRYLVKRTGEKVFLECVQDMDHENMFWYRQDPGLGLRLIYFSYDVKMKEKGDIPEGYSVSREKKERFSLILESASTNQTSMYLCASSRQDSYEQYFGPGTRLTVT.

In its sample, this clonotype was seen a few times. V usage is TRBV20-1 and J usage is TRBJ2-7, with TRBD2 matching over 9 bases. Trimming cost V 6 bases and J 0 bases; bases outside gene matches: 9. This CDR3 is built from 15 residues. The germline CDR1 and CDR2 sequences are DFQATT and SNEGSKA (reference sequence). In nucleotides, the CDR3 is TGCAGTGCCACGACTAGCGGCAGTAGCTCCTACGAGCAGTACTTC. Translating it yields CSATTSGSSSYEQYF.

The sample holds many counts of this clonotype. The gene calls are TRBV6-5 and TRBJ1-1; maybe TRBD1 (6 bases). The germline V gene encodes CDR1 MNHEY and CDR2 SVGAGI. V was clipped by 4 bases and J by 0 bases, with 12 bases between them. The CDR3 covers 15 residues. The CDR3 DNA is TGTGCCAGCAGTTGGACAGCAGTTATGAACACTGAAGCTTTCTTT. Amino acids: CASSWTAVMNTEAFF.

This chain joins TRBV9 and TRBJ2-5; 10 bases line up with TRBD2. Germline trimming cut 0 bases from V and 5 bases from J; bases unmatched to any gene: 7. Germline assignment: CDR1 SGDLS and CDR2 YYNGEE. The CDR3 totals 16 residues. CDR3 sequence: CASSVEGAGGLETQYF. The CDR3 region has the DNA TGTGCCAGCAGCGTAGAGGGAGCGGGAGGGCTGGAGACCCAGTACTTC.

This clonotype was observed many times. The rearrangement joins TRBV7-9 to TRBJ2-5; TRBD1 matches 8 bases. J lost 5 bases, V lost 5 bases, and 7 bases had no gene match. The CDR3 sequence is 14 residues long. CDR1 is SEHNR and CDR2 is FQNEAQ in the germline V gene (reference sequence). The CDR3 protein is CASSHGQGGETQYF. Here the CDR3 DNA reads TGTGCCAGCAGCCACGGACAGGGCGGCGAGACCCAGTACTTC.

The chain employs TRBV27 and TRBJ2-1; D gene ambiguous. The CDR3 is made up of 11 amino acids. Between the trimmed V and J ends, which lost 7 bases and 4 bases, there was a span of 5 bases. Germline V lookup: CDR1 MNHEY, CDR2 SMNVEV (reference sequence). The CDR3 DNA reads as TGTGCCAGCAAAAATTACAATGAGCAGTTCTTC. Protein product: CASKNYNEQFF.

The V gene is TRBV20-1, the J gene TRBJ2-7; TRBD1 might be the D (5 bases). CDR1 is DFQATT and CDR2 is SNEGSKA in the germline V gene (reference sequence). With 3 bases removed from V and 1 base from J, the gap between germline ends came to 10 bases. This CDR3 contains 13 residues. The CDR3 DNA reads TGCAGTGCTAGGCCGGACAAATCCTACGAGCAGTACTTC. Protein: CSARPDKSYEQYF.

CDR3 nucleotide sequence: TGTGCCAGCAGCTTAGTGGCTAGCGGGGACCCCTACGAGCAGTACTTC. Protein sequence: CASSLVASGDPYEQYF. This chain uses TRBV7-9 with TRBJ2-7, with 9 bases that match TRBD2. The CDR3 length is 16 residues. Germline V lookup: CDR1 SEHNR, CDR2 FQNEAQ (reference sequence). Germline trimming cut 1 base from V and 2 bases from J; bases unmatched to any gene: 6.

The rearrangement joins TRBV3-1 to TRBJ2-7; D is ambiguous. The CDR3 sequence is 14 residues long. From germline, CDR1 is LGHDT and CDR2 YNNKEL (reference sequence). Deletions cut 4 bases from V and 3 bases from J, with 13 bases between. The CDR3 sequence: CASSPKFEYYEQYF. The CDR3 DNA is TGTGCCAGCAGCCCGAAGTTCGAGTACTACGAGCAGTACTTC.

There are many counts of this clonotype. V and J are TRBV29-1 and TRBJ2-7, with D hard to call. This CDR3 comprises 14 residues. V was shortened by 7 bases and J by 4 bases, with 20 bases between the two germline ends. Germline-derived CDR1 and CDR2 are SQVTM and ANQGSEA. The CDR3 sequence is CSAGDGQRWYEQYF. Here the CDR3 DNA reads TGCAGCGCTGGGGATGGGCAGCGTTGGTACGAGCAGTACTTC.

This sequence joins TRBV4-2 and TRBJ2-5; TRBD2 is a possible D gene (8 bases). Germline CDR1 reads LGHNA; CDR2 reads YNFKEQ. The CDR3 spans 16 residues. The ends were cut back, 4 bases at V and 5 bases at J, with 20 bases in the middle. DNA of the CDR3: TGTGCCAGCAGCCTCAGGGGGACTAGTCGCGACGAGACCCAGTACTTC. Translated, it gives CASSLRGTSRDETQYF.

The chain's CDR3 is CASSLLPSLETQYF. Written as DNA, the CDR3 is TGTGCCAGCAGCTTATTACCTAGCCTAGAGACCCAGTACTTC. The chain carries TRBV11-2 and TRBJ2-5; TRBD2 might be the D (5 bases). Trimming stripped 2 bases from V and 4 bases from J, with 11 bases between. Per germline, CDR1 SGHAT and CDR2 FQNNGV. The CDR3 has 14 residues.

Notes on this clonotype: The junction differs from germline at one of its ends, possibly a read error. V and J are TRBV4-1 and TRBJ2-7, with D perhaps matching TRBD1 (6 bases). The CDR3 has 16 amino acids. Germline V gene data show CDR1 as MGHRA and CDR2 as YSYEKL. CDR3 in DNA: TGCGGCAGCAGCCAAGCCCTCCGGAACAGGGCCTACGAGCAGTACTTC. Its protein is CGSSQALRNRAYEQYF.